This TCR beta chain was obtained from a study of T cells after posttransplantation cyclophosphamide. This CDR3 comprises 13 residues. Germline loops: CDR1 GTSNPN, CDR2 SVGIG (reference sequence). The V end was cut by 2 bases, the J end by 11 bases, with 15 bases between. Method: immunoSEQ multiplex PCR; TCRdb's copy keeps in-frame clones and lacks some. The sample presents 25,000 to 35,000 clones, none singletons. Study findings and constraints: Tissue-infiltrating T cells from skin or gut overlapped little with blood T cells.

In regard to this clone: Its cognate antigen is unknown.

The chain joins TRBV30 to TRBJ1-4, with a weak D call TRBD1 (6 bases). The sequencing sample was made of PBMCs. The source of this sequence is a woman aged 30 to 39 in good health and a related stem cell transplant donor. The CDR3 protein is CAWSQDSTNKLFF. In DNA form, the CDR3 reads TGTGCCTGGAGTCAGGACAGCACGAACAAACTGTTTTTT.